This T cell receptor (beta chain) was captured in a study of human T cells and chemical hapten exposure. The CDR3 has 14 amino acids. Germline loops: CDR1 SNHLY, CDR2 FYNNEI. The V gene lost 4 bases and the J gene lost 6 bases, with 15 bases spanning the gap. Individual cDNA molecules had unique molecular identifiers attached to them by the library. TCRdb analysed the RACE reads with MiXCR anew, one entry per CDR3 protein. The repertoire has 300,000 to 450,000 distinct CDR3 sequences, less than 6.5% of them found once; the top ten carry approximately 2.4%. Time point denoted: pre-sensitization, week 0. Treatment of the sample: therapeutic diphenylcyclopropenone sensitization with weekly scalp DPC.

This receptor was identified in a woman between 50 and 59 years old with alopecia areata. Some clones in this sample may be carry-over from other donors' samples. The rearrangement joins TRBV2 to TRBJ1-2; maybe TRBD1 (6 bases). The material was whole blood, obtained in connection with sensitization to the hapten diphenylcyclopropenone (DPC). The CDR3 sequence: CASSVGGQVDGYTF. CDR3 nucleotide sequence: TGTGCCAGCAGTGTCGGGGGGCAGGTAGATGGCTACACCTTC.